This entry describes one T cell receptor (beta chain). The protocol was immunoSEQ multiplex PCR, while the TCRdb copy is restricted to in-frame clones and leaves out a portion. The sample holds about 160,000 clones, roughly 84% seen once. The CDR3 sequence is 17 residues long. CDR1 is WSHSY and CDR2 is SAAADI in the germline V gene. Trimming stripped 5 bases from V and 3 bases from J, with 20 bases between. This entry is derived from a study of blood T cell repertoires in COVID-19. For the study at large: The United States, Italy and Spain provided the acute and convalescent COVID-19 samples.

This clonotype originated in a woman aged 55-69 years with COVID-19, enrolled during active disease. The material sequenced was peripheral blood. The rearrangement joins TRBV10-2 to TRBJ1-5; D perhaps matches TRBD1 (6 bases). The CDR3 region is CASSRTRLDRINQPQHF. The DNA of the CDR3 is TGCGCCAGCAGTCGGACACGGTTGGACAGAATCAATCAGCCCCAGCATTTT.